This T cell receptor beta chain was sequenced for a study of T-cell reconstitution after alpha-beta-depleted transplantation in children. Comment on this clonotype: An end of the junction does not agree with germline; a read error may underlie this.

The germline V gene has CDR1 SSHAT and CDR2 FNYEAQ (reference sequence). This CDR3 is built from 15 residues. Using unique molecular identifiers, the investigators prepared the TCRbeta library. MiXCR, applied by TCRdb to the PCR reads, yields one record per CDR3 protein. The table includes over 300,000 distinct CDR3 sequences, 10% detected once. Sequenced material: PBMCs from the stem cell graft donor, taken from the stem cell graft. The source of this sequence is a human donor who donated a stem cell graft to a child with acute lymphoblastic leukemia. The V call is TRBV7-7, the J call TRBJ2-5, with 7 bases lining up with TRBD2. The CDR3 DNA reads as TGTGCTAGCAGCTTAAGAGCGGGAATACAAGAGACCCAGTACTTC. Translation gives CASSLRAGIQETQYF.